The 15 T cell receptor beta chains presented below share a single source sample, sequenced in a study of blood T cell repertoires in COVID-19 (dated by TCRdb to the early 2020s). Library creation used the immunoSEQ multiplex PCR assay. TCRdb carries this immuneACCESS record with in-frame sequences only. Its versions omit some clonotypes, under half of them owing to an unresolved V gene in the studies checked, with the rest unexplained. In this sample the table shows roughly 350,000 clones, about 85% of which occur a single time. 3.5% to 4% of the sample goes to the ten largest clones. The specimen sequenced was peripheral blood. These receptors were collected from a woman aged 18-29 years with acute or convalescent COVID-19.

J is TRBJ1-2 and V is TRBV7-9, with D unresolved. Trimming removed 0 bases at V and 8 bases at J, with 10 bases between. This CDR3 is 13 amino acids long. The germline gives CDR1 SEHNR, CDR2 FQNEAQ (reference sequence). The DNA for the CDR3 is TGTGCCAGCAGCTTAGCGCGGGAAAACGGCTACACCTTC. This sequence encodes CASSLARENGYTF.

This chain uses TRBV12-5 with TRBJ2-6; D might be TRBD1 (6 bases). The CDR3 sequence is 21 residues long. The germline gives CDR1 LGHNT, CDR2 FRNRAP. V was clipped by 0 bases and J by 0 bases, with 21 bases between them. CDR3: CASGLVLGRDTSLSGANVLTF. For the CDR3, the DNA is TGTGCTAGTGGTTTGGTACTAGGTAGGGACACCTCCCTCTCTGGGGCCAACGTCCTGACTTTC.

This clone was seen a single time. The rearrangement links TRBV2 to TRBJ1-1, with D perhaps TRBD1 (5 bases). From germline, CDR1 is SNHLY and CDR2 FYNNEI. Trimming stripped 5 bases from V and 1 base from J, with 11 bases between. CDR3 size: 14 residues. CDR3 nucleotides: TGTGCCAGCAGTACACAAGACAGGAACACTGAAGCTTTCTTT. Residues: CASSTQDRNTEAFF.

V gene TRBV27 combines with J gene TRBJ2-1, with 14 nucleotides matching TRBD2. The length of the CDR3 is 20 residues. Germline V gene data show CDR1 as MNHEY and CDR2 as SMNVEV (reference sequence). The V and J ends lost 4 bases and 7 bases, in that order; junction bases with no gene match: 18. The DNA for the CDR3 is TGTGCCAGCAGTTCCGCGGGACTAGCGGGAGTTCCCCCTTACGTGAATGAGCAGTTCTTC. Its translation is CASSSAGLAGVPPYVNEQFF.

The genes are TRBV9 and TRBJ1-2, with D unclear. The V end lost 0 bases, the J end lost 0 bases, and 6 bases lay between the germline ends. Germline lookup yields CDR1 SGDLS and CDR2 YYNGEE. CDR3 length equals 14 residues. In DNA, the CDR3 is TGTGCCAGCAGCGTAGGCAGTTCTAACTATGGCTACACCTTC. As protein: CASSVGSSNYGYTF.

This chain connects TRBV7-3 to TRBJ2-1, with 12 bases lining up with TRBD2. The J segment lost 6 bases and the V segment lost 5 bases, leaving 5 bases of the junction unmatched. The germline gives CDR1 SGHTA, CDR2 FQGTGA. This CDR3 is built from 15 residues. The DNA for the CDR3 is TGTGCCAGCAGCAGCACTAGCGGGGGGACCAATGAGCAGTTCTTC. Its translation is CASSSTSGGTNEQFF.

The rearrangement uses TRBV7-2 and TRBJ2-1; D is possibly TRBD2 (7 bases). This CDR3 has 14 amino acids. CDR1 and CDR2 from the germline V gene are SGHTA and FQGNSA. The V end lost 6 bases, the J end lost 8 bases, and 17 bases lay between the germline ends. CDR3 sequence: CASSSGGLVYEQFF. CDR3 nucleotides: TGTGCCAGCAGTTCCGGGGGGCTAGTCTATGAGCAGTTCTTC.

This clone was counted a few times. This sequence joins TRBV3-1 (or the pseudogene TRBV3-2) and TRBJ2-6; no reliable D call. CDR3 length: 14 residues. Trimming cost V 1 base and J 7 bases, with 8 bases left between them. Germline-derived CDR1 and CDR2 are LGHDT and YNNKEL (reference sequence). CDR3 region: CASSQGTYANVLTF. In nucleotides, the CDR3 is TGTGCCAGCAGCCAAGGAACTTACGCCAACGTCCTGACTTTC.

This chain uses TRBV6-5 with TRBJ2-7; D may be TRBD2 (5 bases). This CDR3 region has 15 residues. Trimming left V 6 bases short and J 2 bases short, with 17 bases between. The V gene's germline CDR1 is MNHEY and CDR2 SVGAGI. CDR3 in amino acids: CASRPVTGRAYEQYF. CDR3 sequence (DNA): TGTGCCAGCAGGCCCGTGACTGGGCGGGCCTACGAGCAGTACTTC.

The V call is TRBV28, the J call TRBJ2-3; D unresolved. V was cut by 6 bases and J by 4 bases, with 14 bases left in between. CDR1 MDHEN and CDR2 SYDVKM come from the germline V gene. The CDR3 is made up of 14 amino acids. In DNA, the CDR3 is TGTGCCAGCAGCAGCGCACCCTTCCCAGATACGCAGTATTTT. This translates into CASSSAPFPDTQYF.

V and J are TRBV19 and TRBJ1-2; D is ambiguous. The CDR3 has 10 amino acids. Germline CDR1 is LNHDA and CDR2 is SQIVND (reference sequence). Trimming took off 9 bases at V and 4 bases at J, with 6 bases between the two ends. The CDR3 coding sequence is TGTGCCAGCCGAGGCTATGGCTACACCTTC. This sequence encodes CASRGYGYTF.

The CDR3 sequence is CATSAAASAEAFF. The CDR3 nucleotides read TGTGCCACCAGTGCCGCGGCCTCCGCTGAAGCTTTCTTT. The chain joins TRBV24-1 to TRBJ1-1; D not resolved. In germline, CDR1 is KGHDR, CDR2 SFDVKD. The CDR3 loop spans 13 amino acids. Trimming left V 5 bases short and J 6 bases short, with 12 bases between.

This clone was recorded only once. The chain couples TRBV28 to TRBJ1-4, with D possibly matching TRBD1 (6 bases). CDR1 MDHEN and CDR2 SYDVKM come from the germline V gene. CDR3 length equals 16 residues. V dropped 3 bases and J dropped 0 bases, with 11 bases sitting between them. As DNA, the CDR3 is TGTGCCAGCAGTTTCAGGGGACGTACAACTAATGAAAAACTGTTTTTT. Protein: CASSFRGRTTNEKLFF.

The chain uses TRBV11-2 and TRBJ2-7, with 9 bases that match TRBD2. This CDR3 has 16 residues. V was pared by 5 bases and J by 3 bases, with 11 bases of the junction left unmatched. Germline values: CDR1 SGHAT, CDR2 FQNNGV. CDR3 nucleotide sequence: TGTGCCAGCAGCCAGGACGTAGCGGGAGTGTTCTACGAGCAGTACTTC. Encoded protein: CASSQDVAGVFYEQYF.

As concerns this clone: Because it lacks the conserved phenylalanine or tryptophan at the end, this CDR3 is likely a read error. No DNA is shown, since the ends of the CDR3 on it are uncertain; the CDR3 is the one TCRdb lists. The chain links TRBV6-5 to TRBJ1-2; the table's D gene call, TRBD1, was not cross checked with the DNA. CDR1 and CDR2 from the germline V gene are MNHEY and SVGAGI. Counting both end residues, the CDR3 totals 10 amino acids. This CDR3 reads CASSSQGQAV.